The 31 T cell receptor beta chains below were found in one sample sequenced in a study of cytomegalovirus exposure and HLA in healthy donors. PCR was performed using 60 Vbeta and 13 Jbeta primers. Sequencing was performed with immunoSEQ multiplex PCR; in TCRdb, only in-frame clones are kept and a portion is missing. The table has about 140,000 clones, just over 65% seen once. Sequenced sample: PBMCs. The receptors come from a woman in her fifties or sixties in good health and CMV-seronegative.

The V and J genes are TRBV5-5 and TRBJ1-4; D not resolved. The ends were cut back, 4 bases at V and 7 bases at J, with 11 bases in the middle. The CDR3 runs 13 residues. Germline V gene sequence: CDR1 SGHKS, CDR2 YYEKEE (reference sequence). CDR3 in DNA: TGTGCCAGCAGCCGCAGTCTGCTTGAAAAACTGTTTTTT. Amino acids: CASSRSLLEKLFF.

The CDR3 nucleotides are TGTGCCAGCAGGCCGGGACAGGGGCGGGATACGCAGTATTTT. This gives the protein CASRPGQGRDTQYF. The chain couples TRBV6-5 to TRBJ2-3, with 10 bases matching TRBD1. The J segment lost 6 bases and the V segment lost 6 bases, leaving 6 bases of the junction unmatched. This CDR3 has 14 amino acids. Germline V gene lookup returns CDR1 MNHEY and CDR2 SVGAGI.

The rearrangement links TRBV19 to TRBJ1-2; tentatively, D is TRBD1 (5 bases). This CDR3 is 14 amino acids long. Germline V lookup: CDR1 LNHDA, CDR2 SQIVND (reference sequence). V was pared by 7 bases and J by 4 bases, with 16 bases between. For the CDR3, the DNA is TGTGCCAGTAACGCCCAGGGAAAGTTCTATGGCTACACCTTC. The encoded protein is CASNAQGKFYGYTF.

The J gene is TRBJ1-5, the V gene TRBV19, with D perhaps matching TRBD1 (5 bases). V was shortened by 1 base and J by 6 bases, with 10 bases between the two germline ends. Germline V CDR1 and CDR2: LNHDA, SQIVND (reference sequence). This CDR3 region has 14 residues. The chain's CDR3 is CASSIGGAFQPQHF. The CDR3 DNA follows: TGTGCCAGTAGTATAGGGGGCGCTTTTCAGCCCCAGCATTTT.

This clone came up once. The rearrangement uses TRBV5-1 and TRBJ2-3, with 7 nucleotides matching TRBD2. Germline CDR1 is SGHRS and CDR2 is YFSETQ. This CDR3 spans 15 amino acids. Trimming cost V 1 base and J 4 bases; bases outside gene matches: 6. CDR3 amino acids: CASSLLAGAADTQYF. The CDR3 DNA follows: TGCGCCAGCAGCTTGTTGGCGGGAGCGGCAGATACGCAGTATTTT.

The chain carries TRBV5-4 and TRBJ2-5; possible D gene TRBD2, 5 bases. The CDR3 has 15 amino acids. Per the germline V gene, CDR1 is SGHNT and CDR2 is YYREEE (reference sequence). With 5 bases removed from V and 5 bases from J, the gap between germline ends came to 19 bases. The CDR3 is CASRRTGIGRETQYF. The CDR3 DNA follows: TGTGCCAGCAGGAGGACCGGGATAGGGCGGGAGACCCAGTACTTC. The variable domain in full, completed from reference TRBV5-4 and TRBJ2-5, reads ETGVTQSPTHLIKTRGQQVTLRCSSQSGHNTVSWYQQALGQGPQFIFQYYREEENGRGNFPPRFSGLQFPNYSSELNVNALELDDSALYLCASRRTGIGRETQYFGPGTRLLVL.

The rearrangement links TRBV14 to TRBJ2-1; 9 bases line up with TRBD2. In germline, CDR1 is SGHDN, CDR2 FVKESK. The CDR3 is 16 residues long. The junction had 15 bases not matched to a gene; V was cut back by 8 bases and J by 7 bases. DNA of the CDR3: TGTGCCAGCGCTTTCCTGGGGCTAGCGGGGCGGAATGAGCAGTTCTTC. It codes for CASAFLGLAGRNEQFF.

The chain recombines TRBV27 with TRBJ2-1; 11 bases fit TRBD2. The germline CDR1 and CDR2 sequences are MNHEY and SMNVEV (reference sequence). Trimming cost V 4 bases and J 5 bases; bases outside gene matches: 7. The CDR3 sequence is 16 residues long. The CDR3 spells CASSSDTSGSDNEQFF. In DNA form, the CDR3 reads TGTGCCAGCAGTTCCGATACTAGCGGGAGCGACAATGAGCAGTTCTTC.

The J gene is TRBJ1-2, the V gene TRBV5-4; tentative D call: TRBD1 (5 bases). Germline CDR1 SGHNT, CDR2 YYREEE (reference sequence). Trimming removed 1 base at V and 1 base at J, with 8 bases between. The CDR3 totals 14 residues. CDR3 protein: CASSLLGDNYGYTF. CDR3 DNA: TGTGCCAGCAGCTTGTTAGGGGATAACTATGGCTACACCTTC.

This clone was detected only once. The rearrangement links TRBV5-4 to TRBJ2-7; TRBD1 aligns across 7 bases. CDR3 length equals 14 residues. Unmatched junction bases numbered 6, after V lost 1 base and J lost 5 bases. CDR1 and CDR2 (germline): SGHNT, YYREEE (reference sequence). For the CDR3, the DNA is TGTGCCAGCAGCTTGAAAACAGGGGTCGACGAGCAGTACTTC. Residues: CASSLKTGVDEQYF.

The chain is built from TRBV7-2 and TRBJ2-2; D gene uncertain. Between the trimmed V and J ends, which lost 5 bases and 5 bases, there was a span of 9 bases. Germline V CDR1 and CDR2: SGHTA, FQGNSA. This CDR3 is 13 amino acids long. The CDR3 loop reads CASSVSRTGELFF. Written as DNA, the CDR3 is TGTGCCAGCAGCGTCTCACGGACCGGGGAGCTGTTTTTT.

V usage is TRBV2 and J usage is TRBJ1-2; 7 positions match TRBD1. Germline lookup yields CDR1 SNHLY and CDR2 FYNNEI. V trimming: 8 bases; J trimming: 0 bases; junction bases outside the gene matches: 3. The CDR3 is made up of 13 amino acids. The CDR3 nucleotides are TGTGCCAGCGCGGGACAGTCTAACTATGGCTACACCTTC. Protein sequence: CASAGQSNYGYTF.

This clone was counted only a few times. The rearrangement uses TRBV7-2 and TRBJ1-1, with D maybe TRBD1 (5 bases). The CDR3 loop spans 16 amino acids. With 1 base removed from V and 1 base from J, the gap between germline ends came to 13 bases. Germline CDR1 reads SGHTA; CDR2 reads FQGNSA. CDR3 protein: CASSLDNRQGNTEAFF. CDR3 in DNA: TGTGCCAGCAGCTTAGACAACAGGCAGGGGAACACTGAAGCTTTCTTT.

The chain employs TRBV6-5 and TRBJ1-2; no reliable D call. The CDR3 is 12 residues long. The V end was cut by 6 bases, the J end by 6 bases, with 11 bases between. CDR1 MNHEY and CDR2 SVGAGI come from the germline V gene. The CDR3 loop reads CASRNGVHGYTF. The CDR3 coding sequence is TGTGCCAGCAGGAACGGGGTACATGGCTACACCTTC.

As to this clone: At the DNA level, this CDR3 is encoded by other sequences in the same sample as well. The rearrangement links TRBV19 to TRBJ1-5; no clear D. This CDR3 spans 15 amino acids. In germline, CDR1 is LNHDA, CDR2 SQIVND (reference sequence). V was trimmed by 1 base and J by 2 bases, leaving 9 bases between them. CDR3 sequence: CASSIGAGGNQPQHF. Written as DNA, the CDR3 is TGTGCCAGTAGTATAGGGGCCGGGGGCAATCAGCCCCAGCATTTT.

Only a few counts were recorded for this clone. This chain uses TRBV4-1 with TRBJ2-3, with D maybe TRBD2 (5 bases). CDR1 MGHRA and CDR2 YSYEKL come from the germline V gene. CDR3 length: 14 amino acids. Trimming left V 5 bases short and J 6 bases short, with 15 bases between. The chain's CDR3 is CASSIRTGEDTQYF. The CDR3 bases are TGCGCCAGCAGCATCCGAACTGGGGAGGATACGCAGTATTTT.

The rearrangement joins TRBV6-1 to TRBJ1-2; 10 bases agree with TRBD1. The germline V gene encodes CDR1 MNHNS and CDR2 SASEGT. The CDR3 runs 14 residues. Losses at the gene ends were 8 bases for V and 4 bases for J; bases not matched to a gene: 7. CDR3 nucleotides: TGTGCCAGCCCTGGACAGGGGGGATTCTATGGCTACACCTTC. The encoded protein is CASPGQGGFYGYTF.

This rearrangement joins TRBV6-5 to TRBJ2-2, with 9 bases fitting TRBD1. This CDR3 contains 16 residues. The V gene end was trimmed by 4 bases and the J gene end by 2 bases; junction bases not matched to a gene: 5. CDR1 is MNHEY and CDR2 is SVGAGI in the germline V gene. The CDR3 nucleotides are TGTGCCAGCAGTTCCAGGACAGGGGTTAACACCGGGGAGCTGTTTTTT. Translating it yields CASSSRTGVNTGELFF.

The genes are TRBV7-6 and TRBJ2-3, with TRBD2 matching over 9 bases. J gave up 6 bases and V 1 base, and 8 bases lay outside the gene matches. Looked up from germline, CDR1 is SGHVS and CDR2 is FNYEAQ. The CDR3 runs to 16 residues. The CDR3 nucleotides read TGTGCCAGCAGCTTAGTCGCTAGCGGGGTTCGGGATACGCAGTATTTT. This translates into CASSLVASGVRDTQYF. The full variable domain, its missing parts supplied by reference TRBV7-6 and TRBJ2-3, is GAGVSQSPRYKVTKRGQDVALRCDPISGHVSLYWYRQALGQGPEFLTYFNYEAQQDKSGLPNDRFSAERPEGSISTLTIQRTEQRDSAMYRCASSLVASGVRDTQYFGPGTRLTVL.

The chain recombines TRBV7-2 with TRBJ2-2; 7 bases fit TRBD1. The junction had 6 bases not matched to a gene; V was cut back by 2 bases and J by 6 bases. The germline gives CDR1 SGHTA, CDR2 FQGNSA. The CDR3 runs to 15 residues. The chain's CDR3 is CASSLHGQAAGELFF. CDR3 in DNA: TGTGCCAGCAGCTTACATGGACAGGCGGCCGGGGAGCTGTTTTTT.

The V and J genes are TRBV19 and TRBJ1-5; TRBD1 matches at 7 bases. The V gene's germline CDR1 is LNHDA and CDR2 SQIVND (reference sequence). J was trimmed by 4 bases and V by 3 bases; bases with no gene match: 6. The length of the CDR3 is 15 residues. In DNA, the CDR3 is TGTGCCAGTAGTATCGACAGGGTGGCGAATCAGCCCCAGCATTTT. Residues: CASSIDRVANQPQHF. The variable domain in full, completed from reference TRBV19 and TRBJ1-5, reads DGGITQSPKYLFRKEGQNVTLSCEQNLNHDAMYWYRQDPGQGLRLIYYSQIVNDFQKGDIAEGYSVSREKKESFPLTVTSAQKNPTAFYLCASSIDRVANQPQHFGDGTRLSIL.

The V call is TRBV13, the J call TRBJ2-4, with TRBD2 matching 7 bases. This CDR3 region has 15 residues. In germline, CDR1 is PRHDT, CDR2 FYEKMQ (reference sequence). V lost 3 bases to trimming and J lost 6 bases; unmatched junction nucleotides: 8. The CDR3 loop is CASSLRRPGGNIQYF. CDR3 DNA: TGTGCCAGCAGCTTGAGACGCCCGGGAGGAAACATTCAGTACTTC.

V is TRBV10-1 and J is TRBJ2-3, with 10 bases identical to TRBD2. With V trimmed by 7 bases and J by 4 bases, 2 bases remained unmatched. This CDR3 has 13 amino acids. Germline CDR1 is WNHNN and CDR2 is SYGVQD (reference sequence). The CDR3 nucleotides are TGCGCCAGCATAGCGGGAGGAGCAGATACGCAGTATTTT. Protein product: CASIAGGADTQYF.

This clone has just a few counts. Other DNA sequences within the sample encode an identical CDR3. This chain uses TRBV28 with TRBJ1-1; 7 bases agree with TRBD1. Trimming removed 3 bases from V and 5 bases from J; junction bases left unmatched: 6. The CDR3 has 14 amino acids. The germline gives CDR1 MDHEN, CDR2 SYDVKM. CDR3 sequence: CASSFQGVGTEAFF. DNA of the CDR3: TGTGCCAGCAGTTTTCAGGGGGTGGGTACTGAAGCTTTCTTT.

The chain joins TRBV7-2 to TRBJ2-7; D remains unclear. V dropped 2 bases and J dropped 9 bases, with 5 bases sitting between them. This CDR3 region has 10 residues. Germline V gene sequence: CDR1 SGHTA, CDR2 FQGNSA. As DNA, the CDR3 is TGTGCCAGCAGCTTACTCTGGCAGTACTTC. Translated, it gives CASSLLWQYF.

The rearrangement joins TRBV5-1 to TRBJ2-3; TRBD1 matches at 8 bases. The CDR3 sequence is 12 residues long. The junction had 5 bases not matched to a gene; V was cut back by 5 bases and J by 9 bases. Germline CDR1 SGHRS, CDR2 YFSETQ. The CDR3 protein is CASSYRTGTQYF. CDR3 DNA: TGCGCCAGCAGTTATAGGACAGGGACGCAGTATTTT.

The chain is built from TRBV7-3 and TRBJ2-2; possible D gene TRBD2, 6 bases. Between the trimmed V and J ends, which lost 5 bases and 8 bases, there was a span of 12 bases. CDR1 and CDR2 from the germline V gene are SGHTA and FQGTGA. CDR3 length: 13 residues. Here the CDR3 reads CASSPLGGGELFF. CDR3 bases: TGTGCCAGCAGCCCCCTCGGGGGAGGGGAGCTGTTTTTT.

This clone showed up just once. The J gene is TRBJ2-5, the V gene TRBV2, with 7 positions matching TRBD1. The closer fit of TRBJ2-7 to the DNA end suggests the J call may be wrong. CDR3 length: 14 amino acids. The V gene's germline CDR1 is SNHLY and CDR2 FYNNEI. The CDR3 DNA reads TGTGCCAGCAGGGACAGGTCAAGCTCCTACGAGCAGTACTTC. Amino acid sequence: CASRDRSSSYEQYF.

This sequence joins TRBV27 and TRBJ2-3; D might be TRBD1 (6 bases). The CDR3 is 13 amino acids. Trimming shortened V by 5 bases and J by 6 bases, and 12 bases separated the two germline ends. Germline V gene lookup returns CDR1 MNHEY and CDR2 SMNVEV (reference sequence). CDR3 amino acids: CASSVQGWDTQYF. Here the CDR3 DNA reads TGTGCCAGCAGTGTACAGGGTTGGGATACGCAGTATTTT.

The genes are TRBV15 and TRBJ1-4, with 8 bases aligning to TRBD1. CDR1 and CDR2 (germline): LNHNV, YYDKDF (reference sequence). The CDR3 has 16 residues. V trimming: 0 bases; J trimming: 11 bases; junction bases outside the gene matches: 11. The CDR3 region has the DNA TGTGCCACCAGCAGAGATGGCCCTGGGACAGGTGGGAAACTGTTTTTT. It encodes CATSRDGPGTGGKLFF.

This chain connects TRBV7-2 to TRBJ1-2, with 7 bases matching TRBD1. Germline V gene lookup returns CDR1 SGHTA and CDR2 FQGNSA. There are 15 residues in the CDR3. V shed 1 base, J shed 4 bases, and the junction held 6 bases outside the gene matches. The CDR3 is CASSLESGQPYGYTF. As DNA, the CDR3 is TGTGCCAGCAGCTTAGAGTCGGGACAGCCCTATGGCTACACCTTC.